A selection of T cell receptor beta chains follows, all from one sample in a study of tumor-infiltrating lymphocytes in primary liver carcinoma. TCRdb fed the multiplex PCR reads into MiXCR, producing one record per CDR3 protein. The sample lists almost 55,000 distinct CDR3 sequences; 70% to 80% were seen once. The sequenced sample was liver tumor tissue from sampling region 2. Receptors originate from a man aged 40-50 years with primary liver carcinoma and hepatitis B virus infection. Both conserved end residues are part of each CDR3. A D gene is named only where the DNA matches it firmly. Only part of the rows carry a size: once, few, many, or a class if the clone is expanded.

v_gene: TRBV21-1
j_gene: TRBJ2-3
d_gene: NA
abundance: many
CDR3nt: TGTGCCAGCAGCTCCCGGACAAGCACAGATACGCAGTATTTT
CDR3aa: CASSSRTSTDTQYF

v_gene: TRBV29-1
j_gene: TRBJ2-5
d_gene: TRBD1
abundance: NA
CDR3nt: TGCAGCGTTGAAGGCCTTAACAGGGGACAGACCCAGTACTTC
CDR3aa: CSVEGLNRGQTQYF

v_gene: TRBV28
j_gene: TRBJ2-2
d_gene: TRBD2
abundance: many
CDR3nt: TGTGCCAGCAGCTCTCTTGCGGGAGGTAGTCGCCCCGGGGAGCTGTTTTTT
CDR3aa: CASSSLAGGSRPGELFF

v_gene: TRBV5-1
j_gene: TRBJ2-5
d_gene: NA
abundance: NA
CDR3nt: TGCGCCAGCAGCTCGAGGCAAGATGGGACCCAGTACTTC
CDR3aa: CASSSRQDGTQYF

v_gene: TRBV30
j_gene: TRBJ2-1
d_gene: TRBD2
abundance: NA
CDR3nt: TGTGCCTGGACGCGGGAGTTCCCCCACAATGGGCAGTTCTTC
CDR3aa: CAWTREFPHNGQFF

v_gene: TRBV7-3
j_gene: TRBJ2-1
d_gene: NA
abundance: few
CDR3nt: TGTGCCCAGCGGAGGGAGCAGTTCTTC
CDR3aa: CAQRREQFF

v_gene: TRBV27
j_gene: TRBJ1-4
d_gene: NA
abundance: NA
CDR3nt: TGTGCCAGCGGCTTACGTGCTAATGAAAAACTGTTTTTT
CDR3aa: CASGLRANEKLFF

v_gene: TRBV5-6
j_gene: TRBJ2-3
d_gene: NA
abundance: NA
CDR3nt: TGTACCAGCAGCTTGTCCGGATCTGTAAGGGACGCCAGCACAGATACGCAGTATTTT
CDR3aa: CTSSLSGSVRDASTDTQYF

v_gene: TRBV11-2
j_gene: TRBJ2-2
d_gene: TRBD2
abundance: NA
CDR3nt: TGTGCCAGCAGCTTAGTGGCGTTAGCGGGAACCGGGGAGCTGCTGTTT
CDR3aa: CASSLVALAGTGELLF

v_gene: TRBV10-3
j_gene: TRBJ1-2
d_gene: NA
abundance: NA
CDR3nt: TGTACCATCAGTGATGATTACTATGGCTATACCTTC
CDR3aa: CTISDDYYGYTF

v_gene: TRBV4-1
j_gene: TRBJ2-3
d_gene: NA
abundance: NA
CDR3nt: TGCGCCGGCAACCATGTCAAAATGTATGGGGCAGATACGCGGTATTTT
CDR3aa: CAGNHVKMYGADTRYF

v_gene: TRBV6-2/TRBV6-3
j_gene: TRBJ2-7
d_gene: NA
abundance: once
CDR3nt: TGTGCCAACAGTTCCGGACTCGATACCTACGAGCGGTACTTC
CDR3aa: CANSSGLDTYERYF

v_gene: TRBV19
j_gene: TRBJ2-7
d_gene: TRBD2
abundance: many
CDR3nt: TGTGCCACCTCTCGGGGCGGGGGGAACTACGAGCAGTACTTC
CDR3aa: CATSRGGGNYEQYF

v_gene: TRBV28
j_gene: TRBJ2-7
d_gene: TRBD1
abundance: few
CDR3nt: TGTGCCAGCAGTCCCAGGGGGACCGCCTCGACGGGCGAGCAGTACTTC
CDR3aa: CASSPRGTASTGEQYF

v_gene: TRBV20-1
j_gene: TRBJ2-2
d_gene: TRBD2
abundance: NA
CDR3nt: TGCGGTGCTAGAGATGAGGCTAGCGGAGCTTTTAACACCGGGGAGCTGTTTTTT
CDR3aa: CGARDEASGAFNTGELFF

v_gene: TRBV13
j_gene: TRBJ2-1
d_gene: NA
abundance: NA
CDR3nt: TGTGTCAGCAGTCCTCTCTTCAGTACTTCCTACAATGAGCAGTTCTTC
CDR3aa: CVSSPLFSTSYNEQFF

v_gene: TRBV6-6
j_gene: TRBJ2-7
d_gene: NA
abundance: NA
CDR3nt: TGTGCCTGCAGTCTCCGTGGGGGGTACGAGCAGTACTTC
CDR3aa: CACSLRGGYEQYF

v_gene: TRBV5-5
j_gene: TRBJ2-3
d_gene: NA
abundance: NA
CDR3nt: TGTGCCAGCAAGCCGGCCCCCCTAGCGATTAGCACAGATGTGCAGTATTTT
CDR3aa: CASKPAPLAISTDVQYF

v_gene: TRBV7-2
j_gene: TRBJ2-7
d_gene: NA
abundance: few
CDR3nt: TGTGCCAGCAGCTTTTCCCAGGCCCTGAACGAGCAGTACTTC
CDR3aa: CASSFSQALNEQYF

v_gene: TRBV6-1
j_gene: TRBJ2-3
d_gene: NA
abundance: NA
CDR3nt: TGTGCCAGCAGTCAATTAGCGTGCTTAACCACAGATACGCGGTATTTT
CDR3aa: CASSQLACLTTDTRYF

v_gene: TRBV4-1
j_gene: TRBJ2-2
d_gene: NA
abundance: few
CDR3nt: TGCGCCAGCAGCCGAGAAGTTGTTAACACCGGGGAGCTGTTTTTT
CDR3aa: CASSREVVNTGELFF

v_gene: TRBV18
j_gene: TRBJ2-2
d_gene: NA
abundance: few
CDR3nt: TGTGCCAGCTCACCGGAGGGAGTCGGCACCGGGGAGCTGTTTTTT
CDR3aa: CASSPEGVGTGELFF

v_gene: TRBV6-5
j_gene: TRBJ2-2
d_gene: TRBD1
abundance: NA
CDR3nt: TGTGCCAAAAGATTCACAGGGGGAGCGAGCACCGGGGAGCTGTTTTTT
CDR3aa: CAKRFTGGASTGELFF

v_gene: TRBV7-2
j_gene: TRBJ1-2
d_gene: NA
abundance: NA
CDR3nt: TGTGCCATCAGCTTAGTGGCGGGGGCGTCCGGCTACACCTTC
CDR3aa: CAISLVAGASGYTF

v_gene: TRBV4-1
j_gene: TRBJ2-7
d_gene: NA
abundance: NA
CDR3nt: TGCGCCAGCAACCAAGGAGGACCGGGTTCCTACTACGAGCAGTACTTC
CDR3aa: CASNQGGPGSYYEQYF

v_gene: TRBV10-3
j_gene: TRBJ1-5
d_gene: NA
abundance: NA
CDR3nt: TGCGCCATCAGTGAGTCGTCGAACAATCAGTCCCAGCATTTT
CDR3aa: CAISESSNNQSQHF

v_gene: TRBV24-1
j_gene: TRBJ1-2
d_gene: NA
abundance: NA
CDR3nt: TGTGCCACCAGCTTGAGGCAGGACACTGGCTATACCTTC
CDR3aa: CATSLRQDTGYTF

v_gene: TRBV4-1
j_gene: TRBJ1-2
d_gene: TRBD1
abundance: many
CDR3nt: TGCGCCAGCAGCCTCGAGCCCCAACCGGGACAGGGGCCTTTAGGCTACACCTTC
CDR3aa: CASSLEPQPGQGPLGYTF